Sequencing of this T cell receptor (beta chain) was carried out in a study of CD8 T cells in Susac syndrome. The CDR3 spans 13 residues. Trimming at V came to 7 bases and at J to 7 bases, leaving 9 bases not matched to a gene. The RNA input was roughly 0.45 to 1 ug, and it was reverse transcribed with random hexamers. Across 54 Vbeta and 13 Jbeta, TCR beta CDR3 was amplified with immunoSEQ multiplex PCR. Via MiXCR, TCRdb re-called the immunoSEQ multiplex PCR reads, giving one row per CDR3 protein. Altogether 180,000 or so distinct CDR3 sequences are present, about 95% being singletons, with the ten largest covering 0.085% to 0.13%. Note on this clonotype: Its specificity is unknown.

TEMRA cells were FACS-enriched, and CD8+ and CD4+ T cells were isolated negatively. Study-level findings and limits: The authors acknowledged that the study's TCR sequencing and HLA analysis involved relatively few individuals.

V gene TRBV12-3 or TRBV12-4 combines with J gene TRBJ2-7, with 8 bases aligning to TRBD1. This TCR was recovered from a human donor in good health. The specimen sequenced was CD4+ T cells from PBMCs. CDR3 coding DNA: TGTGCCAGCACGCCGGGACAGGTATCGGAGCAGTACTTC. Translation: CASTPGQVSEQYF.